This TCR beta chain was found in a study of shared clonotypes between healthy human individuals. CDR3 length: 16 residues. From germline, CDR1 is LGHNT and CDR2 FRNRAP. With 1 base removed from V and 4 bases from J, the gap between germline ends came to 17 bases. This clone came up once. Its antigen is undetermined. General study results and limits: Richness estimates generally favored naive over memory subsets. Only blood samples were collected, and tissue repertoires likely differ. Generation probabilities of non-shared clonotypes were lower (relative to those shared by all four donors).

Assay: immunoSEQ multiplex PCR; the TCRdb copy retains only in-frame clones and omits some. The sample shows about 2.3 million clones, 80% to 95% of them seen only once. This TCR came from a man aged 18 to 30 in good health. Some clones in this sample may be carry-over from other donors' samples. V usage is TRBV12-5 and J usage is TRBJ2-7; D possibly corresponds to TRBD1 (6 bases). The sample consisted of naive CD4+ T cells from PBMCs. Subset defined: CD45RA+ positively selected. DNA for the CDR3: TGTGCTAGTGGTTTGGCGGGAAACAGGGTCGCGTACGAGCAGTACTTC. Its translation: CASGLAGNRVAYEQYF.